Described below is a single TCR beta chain sequence and its context. Its specificity is not known. This specimen belongs to a study of response to subunit inactivated influenza vaccine. The study's findings and limits: Authors suggested each seasonal influenza vaccination recruits few new T cells.

The V and J ends lost 6 bases and 0 bases respectively, with 15 bases between them. Germline CDR1 reads DFQATT; CDR2 reads SNEGSKA (reference sequence). The CDR3 has 14 residues. TCRdb processed the RT-PCR reads anew with MiXCR; each CDR3 protein has one entry. Seen here are 750,000 to 850,000 distinct CDR3 sequences, under 20% observed once, and the top ten hold approximately 11%. This chain joins TRBV20-1 and TRBJ2-7, with TRBD2 as a possible D gene (6 bases). The sequenced sample was PBMCs from blood, obtained roughly 5 days after vaccination. The clonotype was recovered from a man between 45 and 60 years old who received an inactivated influenza vaccine. CDR3 DNA: TGCAGTGCCAAACCTAGCGTCAGCTCCTACGAGCAGTACTTC. Its protein is CSAKPSVSSYEQYF.